This is a list of T cell receptor beta chains from one sample in a study of shared clonotypes between healthy human individuals. Measured with immunoSEQ multiplex PCR; TCRdb has only the in-frame clones, and not every one. The sample contains 2 million to 2.5 million clones, around 93% of which appear only once. The sequencing input was naive CD4+ T cells from PBMCs. The source of these receptors is a man younger than 35 in good health. Some clones in this sample may be carry-over from other donors' samples. CDR3s include the opening cysteine and the closing phenylalanine or tryptophan. The D gene is left open where the match is weak. Clone size is shown for a subset of rows, as once, few, many or a class of expanded clone.

V gene	clone size	D gene	J gene	CDR3 protein	CDR3 DNA
TRBV5-1	-	-	TRBJ1-2	CASGHGARDYGYTF	TGCGCCAGCGGCCATGGGGCAAGGGACTATGGCTACACCTTC
TRBV10-3	-	TRBD2	TRBJ2-7	CAISENLGTSGRALYEQYF	TGTGCCATCAGTGAGAATCTCGGGACTAGCGGGAGGGCACTCTACGAGCAGTACTTC
TRBV19	-	TRBD2	TRBJ2-5	CASRLAGQETQYF	TGTGCCAGTAGACTAGCGGGACAAGAGACCCAGTACTTC
TRBV29-1	once	-	TRBJ2-7	CSVEKREGYEQYF	TGCAGCGTTGAAAAACGGGAAGGTTACGAGCAGTACTTC
TRBV2	-	-	TRBJ1-2	CASSYDSRYGYTF	TGTGCCAGCAGTTATGACAGCCGCTATGGCTACACCTTC
TRBV21-1	-	-	TRBJ2-7	CASSPSSGEPYF	TGTGCCAGCAGCCCTTCCTCCGGGGAACCGTACTTC
TRBV9	once	TRBD1	TRBJ2-7	CASSVDGGQGVYEQYF	TGTGCCAGCAGCGTAGATGGGGGACAGGGTGTATACGAGCAGTACTTC
TRBV23-1	-	TRBD1	TRBJ2-4	CASSQTGTGGKSAKNIQYF	TGCGCCAGCAGTCAAACAGGGACAGGGGGCAAATCGGCCAAAAACATTCAGTACTTC
TRBV10-3	-	-	TRBJ2-2	CAISENELNTGELFF	TGTGCCATCAGTGAGAATGAGTTGAACACCGGGGAGCTGTTTTTT
TRBV28	-	TRBD1	TRBJ1-3	CASSPHRGSGNTIYF	TGTGCCAGCAGTCCGCACAGGGGCTCTGGAAACACCATATATTTT
TRBV5-1	-	-	TRBJ1-4	CASSLAPPEEKLFF	TGCGCCAGCAGCTTGGCCCCTCCGGAGGAAAAACTGTTTTTT
TRBV11-2	-	-	TRBJ2-2	CASSGLQGSGELFF	TGTGCCAGCAGCGGATTACAGGGTTCCGGGGAGCTGTTTTTT
TRBV28	-	-	TRBJ2-5	CASSLVGATQETQYF	TGTGCCAGCAGTTTAGTAGGGGCCACCCAAGAGACCCAGTACTTC
TRBV5-1	-	TRBD2	TRBJ2-1	CASSRSGTSGNANEQFF	TGCGCCAGCAGCCGAAGCGGGACTAGCGGGAATGCCAATGAGCAGTTCTTC
TRBV30	-	-	TRBJ1-1	CACLFQMNTEAFF	TGTGCCTGTCTATTTCAGATGAACACTGAAGCTTTCTTT
TRBV5-4	once	-	TRBJ1-4	CASSPGGEAAHEKLFF	TGTGCCAGCAGCCCCGGGGGGGAGGCGGCTCATGAAAAACTGTTTTTT
TRBV19	-	-	TRBJ1-3	CASSRGASSGNTIYF	TGTGCCAGTAGTAGGGGGGCAAGCTCTGGAAACACCATATATTTT
TRBV27	once	TRBD1	TRBJ2-7	CASSRDRGAYEQYF	TGTGCCAGCAGTCGCGACAGGGGGGCCTACGAGCAGTACTTC
TRBV6-1	-	-	TRBJ2-7	CASSPQGLSYEQYF	TGTGCCAGCAGTCCGCAGGGGCTGTCCTACGAGCAGTACTTC
TRBV28	-	-	TRBJ1-2	CASSLPGSYGYTF	TGTGCCAGCAGTTTGCCAGGAAGCTATGGCTACACCTTC
TRBV7-3	-	TRBD2	TRBJ2-1	CASRRSGTPGNEQFF	TGTGCCAGCAGACGAAGCGGGACTCCCGGGAATGAGCAGTTCTTC
TRBV2	-	-	TRBJ2-7	CASRGTYYEQYF	TGTGCCAGCAGGGGCACTTACTACGAGCAGTACTTC
TRBV10-3	-	TRBD1	TRBJ2-3	CAIRPGGLGSDTQYF	TGTGCCATCCGCCCAGGGGGCTTGGGGTCAGATACGCAGTATTTT
TRBV30	-	TRBD1	TRBJ2-2	CAWSPLGGRGATGELFF	TGTGCCTGGAGTCCATTAGGGGGCAGAGGGGCCACCGGGGAGCTGTTTTTT
TRBV18	-	-	TRBJ1-4	CASSPPSGGNEKLFF	TGTGCCAGCTCACCACCCTCGGGTGGGAATGAAAAACTGTTTTTT
TRBV19	-	TRBD2	TRBJ2-1	CASSSLASGSNEQFF	TGTGCCAGTAGTTCTTTAGCTAGCGGGAGCAATGAGCAGTTCTTC
TRBV28	-	-	TRBJ1-3	CASSFGVWDGWENTIYF	TGTGCCAGCAGTTTTGGGGTCTGGGACGGATGGGAAAACACCATATATTTT
TRBV9	-	-	TRBJ2-5	CASSVGGPWSGETQYF	TGTGCCAGCAGCGTAGGTGGACCCTGGTCGGGAGAGACCCAGTACTTC
TRBV5-1	once	-	TRBJ1-2	CASSLAPGGYTF	TGTGCCAGCAGCTTGGCGCCTGGTGGCTACACCTTC
TRBV2	-	-	TRBJ2-1	CASSGQLYNEQFF	TGTGCCAGCAGTGGTCAGCTATACAATGAGCAGTTCTTC
TRBV28	few	-	TRBJ1-5	CASSLGYRDNQPQHF	TGTGCCAGCAGTTTAGGGTACAGGGACAATCAGCCCCAGCATTTT